Sequencing of this TCR beta chain was carried out in a study of neurological immune-mediated disorders. The cDNA was generated through 5'RACE incorporating 10-nucleotide random UMIs. Sequencing runs each yielded over 160 million TCR-beta sequences from 15-18 subjects. From the 5' RACE reads, TCRdb called clonotypes with MiXCR, one entry per CDR3 protein. Here the sample spans tens of thousands of distinct CDR3 sequences, roughly 18% being singletons. V dropped 0 bases and J dropped 5 bases, with 16 bases sitting between them. Germline loops: CDR1 LNHNV, CDR2 YYDKDF (reference sequence). The CDR3 has 16 amino acids. This clonotype appeared many times. The antigen remains undetermined. Study results and caveats: Healthy controls had more TCR clonal expansion than multiple sclerosis, which showed the least, whereas HTLV-1-associated myelopathy showed the most.

Source material was 2 million unsorted PBMCs, stored at -80 °C in RNAlater. This clonotype originated in a woman between 40 and 55 years old in good health. Sequenced input: PBMCs. The J gene is TRBJ2-5, the V gene TRBV15; D not certain. The CDR3 DNA sequence: TGTGCCACCAGCAGAGACGACACGGGTGAGACGGAGACCCAGTACTTC. Protein sequence: CATSRDDTGETETQYF.